The clone carrying this T cell receptor beta chain has just a few counts. Its antigen is unidentified. The data were obtained in a study of response to subunit inactivated influenza vaccine. Study conclusions and caveats: The study's authors posited that every seasonal influenza vaccination enlists few new T cells.

The V and J ends lost 1 base and 7 bases, in that order; junction bases with no gene match: 9. CDR1 is SGHTA and CDR2 is FQGNSA in the germline V gene. This CDR3 region has 17 residues. One entry per CDR3 protein results from TCRdb running MiXCR on the RT-PCR reads. The sample records 560,000 or so distinct CDR3 sequences, approximately 7.7% being singletons. The rearrangement uses TRBV7-2 and TRBJ2-1, with 11 nucleotides matching TRBD2. The sequenced sample was PBMCs from blood, obtained less than 30 months after vaccination. The clonotype originates from a man aged 45-69 years who received an inactivated influenza vaccine. The CDR3 DNA sequence: TGTGCCAGCAGCTTAGGGGTTGGTAGCGGGGGGGCGAATGAGCAGTTCTTC. Translating it yields CASSLGVGSGGANEQFF.